This T cell receptor (beta chain) came from a study of Ad26.COV2.S vaccination and SARS-CoV-2 variants. Study at large: The study gave Ad26.COV2.S intramuscularly, once or twice 56 days apart.

Treatment: around 19 received Ad26.COV2.S at low or high dose, single or two shots; 5 received placebo; per-sample allocation not given. Day 63 after the first vaccine or placebo injection was the time point for sampling. The ends lost 3 bases at V and 2 bases at J; junction bases unmatched: 2. Germline CDR1 and CDR2: KGHSH and LQKENI. This CDR3 region has 15 residues. On this clone: The sample holds other DNA sequences that translate to the same CDR3.

The assay was immunoSEQ multiplex PCR, and TCRdb's table has in-frame clones only and misses some. The table shows about 440,000 clones, with around 91% occurring only once. The TCR sequence derives from a person aged 18-60 years who received the Ad26.COV2.S COVID-19 vaccine or a placebo. The sample consisted of peripheral blood, taken in a trial of Ad26.COV2.S vaccine versus placebo. The chain links TRBV18 to TRBJ2-1; 9 bases are shared with TRBD2. The CDR3 region is CASSPLAGTYNEQFF. In DNA, the CDR3 is TGTGCCAGCTCACCCCTAGCGGGAACCTACAATGAGCAGTTCTTC. The full variable domain, completed using reference TRBV18 and TRBJ2-1, is NAGVMQNPRHLVRRRGQEARLRCSPMKGHSHVYWYRQLPEEGLKFMVYLQKENIIDESGMPKERFSAEFPKEGPSILRIQQVVRGDSAAYFCASSPLAGTYNEQFFGPGTRLTVL.